This T cell receptor (beta chain) was captured by sequencing in a study of blood T cell repertoires in COVID-19. Looking at the study overall: Sites in the United States, Italy and Spain provided acute and convalescent COVID-19 samples. The cDNA or gDNA used as material had been derived from T cells, B-cell-depleted T cells, or PBMCs.

In the original workflow: Researchers report that nucleated cell counts were estimated from reference gene primer amplification. The table came from immunoSEQ multiplex PCR; TCRdb's copy has only in-frame clones and leaves some out. The V and J calls and clone size are taken from that table; D and trimming were inferred from the DNA. The sample lists more than 95,000 clones; more than 60% were seen once. Germline V gene sequence: CDR1 SQVTM, CDR2 ANQGSEA. The CDR3 is 12 residues long. Trimming took 1 base from V and 7 from J, leaving 10 bases between them. This chain links TRBV29-1 with TRBJ1-2; D is undetermined. Sequences were obtained from peripheral blood. The sequence derives from a man aged 45 to 65 with acute or convalescent COVID-19. The CDR3 coding sequence is TGCAGCGTTGAAGGAGGCTTCACTGGCTACACCTTC. Its translation is CSVEGGFTGYTF.